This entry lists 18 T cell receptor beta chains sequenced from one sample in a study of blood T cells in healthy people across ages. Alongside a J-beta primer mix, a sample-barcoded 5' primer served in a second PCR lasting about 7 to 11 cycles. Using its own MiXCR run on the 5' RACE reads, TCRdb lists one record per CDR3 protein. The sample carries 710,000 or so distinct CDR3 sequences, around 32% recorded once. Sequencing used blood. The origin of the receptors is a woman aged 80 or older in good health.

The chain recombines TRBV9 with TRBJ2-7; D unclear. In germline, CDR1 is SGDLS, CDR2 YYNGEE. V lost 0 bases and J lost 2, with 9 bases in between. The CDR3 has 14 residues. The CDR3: CASSVAAEPYEQYF. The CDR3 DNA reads TGTGCCAGCAGCGTAGCGGCAGAGCCCTACGAGCAGTACTTC.

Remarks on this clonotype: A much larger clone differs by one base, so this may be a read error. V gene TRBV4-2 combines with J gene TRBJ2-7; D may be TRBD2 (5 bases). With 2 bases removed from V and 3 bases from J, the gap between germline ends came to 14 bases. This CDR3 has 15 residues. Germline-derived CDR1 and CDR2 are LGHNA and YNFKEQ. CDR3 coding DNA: TGTGCCAGCAGCCAATTTCTAACGGGGTACTACGAGCAGTACTTC. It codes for CASSQFLTGYYEQYF.

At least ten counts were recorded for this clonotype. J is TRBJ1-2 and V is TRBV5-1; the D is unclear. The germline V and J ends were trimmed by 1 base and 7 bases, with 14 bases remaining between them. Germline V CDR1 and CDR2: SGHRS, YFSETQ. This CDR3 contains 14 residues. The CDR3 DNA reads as TGCGCCAGCAGCTTGCTCGGGGAGAACGGTGGCTACACCTTC. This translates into CASSLLGENGGYTF.

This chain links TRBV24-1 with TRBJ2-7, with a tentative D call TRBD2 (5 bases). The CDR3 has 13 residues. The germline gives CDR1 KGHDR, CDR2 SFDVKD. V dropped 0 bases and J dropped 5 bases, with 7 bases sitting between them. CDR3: CATSDLDGDEQYF. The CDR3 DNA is TGTGCCACCAGTGATTTGGACGGGGACGAGCAGTACTTC.

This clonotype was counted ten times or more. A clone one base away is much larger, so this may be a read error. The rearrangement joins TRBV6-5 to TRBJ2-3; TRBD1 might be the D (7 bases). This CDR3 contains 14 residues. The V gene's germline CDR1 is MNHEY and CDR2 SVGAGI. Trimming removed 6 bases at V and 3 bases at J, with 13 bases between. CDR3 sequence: CASSPTGTTDTQYF. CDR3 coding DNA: TGTGCCAGCAGCCCGACAGGGACTACAGATACGCAGTATTTT.

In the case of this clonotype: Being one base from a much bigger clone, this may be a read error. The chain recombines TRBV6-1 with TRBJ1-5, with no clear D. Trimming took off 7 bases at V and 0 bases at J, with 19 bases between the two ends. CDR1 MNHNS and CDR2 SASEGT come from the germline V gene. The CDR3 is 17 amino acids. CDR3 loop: CASKEGNAAYSNQPQHF. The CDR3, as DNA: TGTGCCAGCAAAGAAGGAAATGCAGCTTATAGCAATCAGCCCCAGCATTTT.

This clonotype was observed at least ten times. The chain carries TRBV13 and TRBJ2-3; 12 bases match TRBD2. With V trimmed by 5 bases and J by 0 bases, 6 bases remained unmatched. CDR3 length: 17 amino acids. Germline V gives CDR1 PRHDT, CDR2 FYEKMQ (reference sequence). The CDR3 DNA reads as TGTGCCAGCAGCATAAGACTAGCGGGGGCTAGCACAGATACGCAGTATTTT. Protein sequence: CASSIRLAGASTDTQYF. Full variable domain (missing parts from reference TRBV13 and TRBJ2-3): AAGVIQSPRHLIKEKRETATLKCYPIPRHDTVYWYQQGPGQDPQFLISFYEKMQSDKGSIPDRFSAQQFSDYHSELNMSSLELGDSALYFCASSIRLAGASTDTQYFGPGTRLTVL.

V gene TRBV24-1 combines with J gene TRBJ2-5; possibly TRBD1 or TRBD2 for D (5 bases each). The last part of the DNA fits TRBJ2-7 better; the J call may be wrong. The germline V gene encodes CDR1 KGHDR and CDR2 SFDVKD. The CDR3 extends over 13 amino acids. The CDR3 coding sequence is TGTGCCGTATCGAGAGGGGCCGAACACGAGCAGTACTTC. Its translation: CAVSRGAEHEQYF.

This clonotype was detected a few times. CDR3 loop: CSVGVRGEQYF. The CDR3 DNA reads TGCAGCGTGGGGGTTCGGGGCGAGCAGTACTTC. V and J are TRBV29-1 and TRBJ2-7, with D perhaps being TRBD1 or TRBD2 (5 bases each). Germline assignment: CDR1 SQVTM and CDR2 ANQGSEA. The CDR3 contains 11 residues. Trimming took off 6 bases at V and 6 bases at J, with 12 bases between the two ends.

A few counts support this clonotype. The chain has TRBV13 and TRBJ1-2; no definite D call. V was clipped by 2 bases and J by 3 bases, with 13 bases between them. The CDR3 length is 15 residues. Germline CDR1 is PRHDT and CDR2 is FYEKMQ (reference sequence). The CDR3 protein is CASSLKGSLHYGYTF. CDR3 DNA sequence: TGTGCCAGCAGCTTAAAGGGTTCCCTGCACTATGGCTACACCTTC.

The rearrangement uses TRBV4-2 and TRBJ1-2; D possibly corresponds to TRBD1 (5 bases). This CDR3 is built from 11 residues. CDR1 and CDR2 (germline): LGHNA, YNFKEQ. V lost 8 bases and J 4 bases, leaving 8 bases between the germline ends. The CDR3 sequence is CASGGSYGYTF. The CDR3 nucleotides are TGTGCCAGCGGGGGGAGCTATGGCTACACCTTC.

The CDR3 sequence: CASSFPSGTSRTYEQYF. CDR3 DNA sequence: TGTGCCAGCAGTTTCCCCTCCGGGACTAGTAGAACCTACGAGCAGTACTTC. The V gene is TRBV6-2 or TRBV6-3, the J gene TRBJ2-5, with TRBD2 identical over 8 bases. The J call may be incorrect, as the DNA end agrees better with TRBJ2-7. The germline V gene has CDR1 MNHEY and CDR2 SVGEGT. The CDR3 runs 17 residues.

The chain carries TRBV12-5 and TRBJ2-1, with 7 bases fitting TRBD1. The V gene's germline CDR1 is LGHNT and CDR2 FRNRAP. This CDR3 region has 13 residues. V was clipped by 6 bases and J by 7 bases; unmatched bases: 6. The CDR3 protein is CASGIGTANEQFF. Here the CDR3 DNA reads TGTGCTAGTGGAATAGGGACAGCGAATGAGCAGTTCTTC.

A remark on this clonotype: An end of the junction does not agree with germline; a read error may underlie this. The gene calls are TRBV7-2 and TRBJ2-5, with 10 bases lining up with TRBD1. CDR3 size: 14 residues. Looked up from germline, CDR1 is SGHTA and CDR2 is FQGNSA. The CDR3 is CASSLGQGKEIQYF. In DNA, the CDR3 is TGTGCCAGCAGCCTGGGACAGGGGAAGGAGATCCAGTACTTC.

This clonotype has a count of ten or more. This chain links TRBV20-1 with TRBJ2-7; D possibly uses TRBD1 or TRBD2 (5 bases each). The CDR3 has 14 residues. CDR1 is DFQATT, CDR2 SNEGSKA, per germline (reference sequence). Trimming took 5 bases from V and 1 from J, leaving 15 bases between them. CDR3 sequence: CSAWRTLNSYEQYF. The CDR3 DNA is TGCAGTGCTTGGAGGACACTGAATTCCTACGAGCAGTACTTC.

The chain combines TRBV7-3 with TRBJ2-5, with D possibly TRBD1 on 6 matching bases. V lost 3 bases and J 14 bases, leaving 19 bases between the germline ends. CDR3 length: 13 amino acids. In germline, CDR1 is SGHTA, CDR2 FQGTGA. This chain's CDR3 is CASSFRDNIQQYF. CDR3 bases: TGTGCCAGCAGCTTCCGGGACAACATTCAGCAATACTTC.

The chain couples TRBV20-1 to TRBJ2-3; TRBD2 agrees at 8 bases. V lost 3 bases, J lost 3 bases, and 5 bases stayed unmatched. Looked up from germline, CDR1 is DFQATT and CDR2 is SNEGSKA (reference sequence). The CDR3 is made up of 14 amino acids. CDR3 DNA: TGCAGTGCTAGTCCCGCGGGAGGAACAGATACGCAGTATTTT. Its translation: CSASPAGGTDTQYF.

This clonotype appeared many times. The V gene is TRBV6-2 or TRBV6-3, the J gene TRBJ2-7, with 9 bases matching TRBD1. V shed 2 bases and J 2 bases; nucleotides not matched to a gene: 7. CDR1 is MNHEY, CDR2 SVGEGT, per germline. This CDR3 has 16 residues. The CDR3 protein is CASSYVGQGLTYEQYF. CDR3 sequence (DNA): TGTGCCAGCAGTTACGTCGGACAGGGGTTGACCTACGAGCAGTACTTC.